Below, one T cell receptor (beta chain) is given with its context. The source of the sample is a study of shared T cell receptors in the human thymus. Method: immunoSEQ multiplex PCR; TCRdb's copy keeps in-frame clones and lacks some. The sample holds approximately 730,000 clones; 80% to 90% are singletons and the top ten take under 0.012%. The V gene lost 2 bases and the J gene lost 6 bases, with 12 bases spanning the gap. This CDR3 is 15 amino acids long. The germline V gene encodes CDR1 SGHRS and CDR2 YFSETQ. This same sample was also taken into another study, of human thymus T cells.

The V gene is TRBV5-1, the J gene TRBJ1-6, with D tentatively TRBD1 (5 bases). What was sequenced was thymocytes. This TCR came from a girl less than two years old with a congenital heart defect. The CDR3 DNA reads as TGCGCCAGCAGCTTTCGGAGGGGCTTTAATTCACCCCTCCACTTT. It is translated as CASSFRRGFNSPLHF.